This T cell receptor beta chain derives from a study of human T cells and chemical hapten exposure. V lost 5 bases to trimming and J lost 4 bases, with 3 bases between them. The CDR3 consists of 11 residues. Specified time point: patch test 3, about 24 weeks after DPC sensitization. The treatment is: therapeutic diphenylcyclopropenone sensitization with weekly scalp DPC. Alopecia patients, 18 to 70 years old and DPC-suitable, served as donors. RNA extraction used unfractionated whole blood as the source of total RNA. This clonotype was seen a few times. MiXCR, applied by TCRdb to the RACE reads, yields one record per CDR3 protein. The sample includes 60,000 to 65,000 distinct CDR3 sequences, approximately 10% of them seen just once.

The chain is built from TRBV12-3 or TRBV12-4 and TRBJ2-1; D uncertain. The sample here was whole blood, taken in connection with sensitization to the hapten diphenylcyclopropenone (DPC). The TCR originated in a woman aged 25 to 39 with alopecia areata. Some clones in this sample may be carry-over from other donors' samples. CDR3 region: CASSLYNEQFF. Written as DNA, the CDR3 is TGTGCCAGCAGTCTTTACAATGAGCAGTTCTTC.